The rows below give T cell receptor beta chains drawn from one sample of a study of cytomegalovirus exposure and HLA in healthy donors. Libraries were prepared by immunoSEQ multiplex PCR; TCRdb keeps only in-frame clonotypes and omits some of them. The sample yields 150,000 or so clones, 70% to 80% seen once. The material sequenced was PBMCs. These receptors were obtained from a man between 40 and 49 years old in good health and CMV-seronegative. Both conserved end residues are part of each CDR3. Fields, in order: clone size, D gene, V gene, J gene, CDR3 DNA, CDR3 protein. A D gene is named only where the DNA matches it firmly. Not all rows give a size; the values are once, few, many and, for expanded clones, a class.

-	-	TRBV19	TRBJ1-1	TGTGCCAGTACCCCAGATCGTCTGAACACTGAAGCTTTCTTT	CASTPDRLNTEAFF
-	-	TRBV5-1	TRBJ1-1	TGCGCCAGCAGCTTGGACTACTCATTGAACACTGAAGCTTTCTTT	CASSLDYSLNTEAFF
-	TRBD1	TRBV11-2	TRBJ1-1	TGTGCCAGCAGCTCCGACAGGGGGGCCACTGAAGCTTTCTTT	CASSSDRGATEAFF
-	TRBD1	TRBV27	TRBJ2-5	TGTGCCAGCAGTCTCGACAGGGAGGAGACCCAGTACTTC	CASSLDREETQYF
-	-	TRBV19	TRBJ1-1	TGTGCCAGTAGGAAGTCAGGGGCCACTGAAGCTTTCTTT	CASRKSGATEAFF
once	-	TRBV6-7	TRBJ1-3	TGTCCCCAGGGTGGGGGGACCTCTGGAAACACCATATATTTT	CPQGGGTSGNTIYF
-	-	TRBV28	TRBJ2-7	TGTGCCAGCGGGGGGATTGAGGGCGAGCAGTACTTC	CASGGIEGEQYF
-	TRBD1	TRBV19	TRBJ1-5	TGTGCCAGTATCCGCCAGGGGGGCAGGGGCTCCAGGGGTCATCAGCCCCAGCATTTT	CASIRQGGRGSRGHQPQHF
-	-	TRBV30	TRBJ2-1	TGTGCCTGGAGTGTAATCTCTTCCTACAATGAGCAGTTCTTC	CAWSVISSYNEQFF
-	-	TRBV28	TRBJ1-2	TGTGCCAGCAGCCAATTTCACCGGGGCTATGGCTACACCTTC	CASSQFHRGYGYTF
-	-	TRBV6-5	TRBJ2-2	TGTGCCAGCAGAAGGGGGAAGGGCGGGGAGCTGTTTTTT	CASRRGKGGELFF
-	-	TRBV7-3	TRBJ1-4	TGTGCCAGCAGCCAGGCCTCAGCGGCTAATGAAAAACTGTTTTTT	CASSQASAANEKLFF
-	TRBD2	TRBV14	TRBJ2-7	TGTGCCAGCAGCCGAACTAGCGGAGTACTCTACGAGCAGTACTTC	CASSRTSGVLYEQYF
-	-	TRBV6-4	TRBJ2-6	TGTGCCAGCAGTGACTGGGGCACCGACTCTGGGGCCAACGTCCTGACTTTC	CASSDWGTDSGANVLTF
-	-	TRBV4-2	TRBJ1-4	TGTGCCAGCAGCCAAGAAGGGGGGGCTAATGAAAAACTGTTTTTT	CASSQEGGANEKLFF
-	-	TRBV7-2	TRBJ2-7	TGTGCCAGCAGCTTAGACAGAGCCACCTACGAGCAGTACTTC	CASSLDRATYEQYF
-	TRBD1	TRBV28	TRBJ2-7	TGTGCCAGCAGTTTCCGGGACAGGGGGCGCGGTTACGAGCAGTACTTC	CASSFRDRGRGYEQYF
-	-	TRBV11-2	TRBJ2-3	TGTGCCAGCAGCTTAGATATAGAGGAGACTGGACTCACAGATACGCAGTATTTT	CASSLDIEETGLTDTQYF
-	TRBD2	TRBV9	TRBJ2-7	TGTGCCAGCAGCGTGGGAGCGGGAGCCTACGAGCAGTACTTC	CASSVGAGAYEQYF
-	-	TRBV11-2	TRBJ1-2	TGTGCCAGCAGCCCGGACATGGGCGGTCTCTATGGCTACACCTTC	CASSPDMGGLYGYTF
-	TRBD2	TRBV5-1	TRBJ2-1	TGCGCCAGCAGCTACGACCCCCGGGACTATCAACCCGGGGAGCAGTTCTTC	CASSYDPRDYQPGEQFF
-	-	TRBV27	TRBJ2-4	TGTGCCAGCAGTTTATCATCGAGGATAGGAAACATTCAGTACTTC	CASSLSSRIGNIQYF
few	TRBD1	TRBV19	TRBJ1-2	TGTGCCAGCAGACAGGGGCAGGGCTATGGCTACACCTTC	CASRQGQGYGYTF
-	-	TRBV5-1	TRBJ2-5	TGCGCCAGCAGGCCGACTGGGTTCGGTGCGACCCAGTACTTC	CASRPTGFGATQYF
once	-	TRBV27	TRBJ1-1	TGTGCCAGCAGTACCTCCGACAGCACTGAAGCTTTCTTT	CASSTSDSTEAFF
-	TRBD1	TRBV2	TRBJ1-5	TGTGCCAGCCAGGCCACAGGGGTGAGCAATCAGCCCCAGCATTTT	CASQATGVSNQPQHF
-	-	TRBV28	TRBJ1-5	TGTGCCAGCAGTTTCTTCCAGGGTGACAATCAGCCCCAGCATTTT	CASSFFQGDNQPQHF
-	-	TRBV6-1	TRBJ1-2	TGTGCCAGCAGCGCCAGGGTGCCCTTCTATGGCTACACCTTC	CASSARVPFYGYTF
-	TRBD1	TRBV5-1	TRBJ2-7	TGCGCCAGCAGCTTAAGACAGGGTGGTAACGAGCAGTACTTC	CASSLRQGGNEQYF
-	-	TRBV19	TRBJ2-3	TGTGCCAGTAGTATAGACACAGCGGCAGATACGCAGTATTTT	CASSIDTAADTQYF
-	-	TRBV5-1	TRBJ2-7	TGCGCCAGCAGCGGACAGATAGGGACCTACGAGCAGTACTTC	CASSGQIGTYEQYF
few	-	TRBV10-3	TRBJ1-3	TGTGCCATCAGCGGCCATAATGATTGGACAGACTCTGGAAACACCATATATTTT	CAISGHNDWTDSGNTIYF
-	TRBD1	TRBV6-6	TRBJ1-4	TGTGCCAGCAGTTACCAGGGGGTGCAGGGGGAAAAACTGTTTTTT	CASSYQGVQGEKLFF
-	-	TRBV2	TRBJ2-6	TGTGCCAGCAGTATACAACAGGGTATCCCCTCTGGGGCCAACGTCCTGACTTTC	CASSIQQGIPSGANVLTF
many	TRBD2	TRBV9	TRBJ2-2	TGTGCCAGGCGACTAGCGGGAATCAGTGGGAACACCGGGGAGCTGTTTTTT	CARRLAGISGNTGELFF
-	-	TRBV7-3	TRBJ2-3	TGTGCCAGCAGCTTTAGGCAGGGTACAGATACGCAGTATTTT	CASSFRQGTDTQYF
-	-	TRBV27	TRBJ1-1	TGTGCCAGCAGTTTACGGGCCGGGGAGCTAGTTGAAGCTTTCTTT	CASSLRAGELVEAFF
-	-	TRBV7-9	TRBJ2-3	TGTGCCAGCAGCCCGGAGGGTGATACGCAGTATTTT	CASSPEGDTQYF
-	TRBD1	TRBV28	TRBJ1-1	TGTGCCAGCAGCCTAACAGGGGTCAGCGCTGAAGCTTTCTTT	CASSLTGVSAEAFF
-	-	TRBV28	TRBJ1-2	TGTGCCAGCAGTCTTCCGGGGACACCGCTCAACTATGGCTACACCTTC	CASSLPGTPLNYGYTF
-	-	TRBV30	TRBJ2-3	TGTGCCTGGAGTGTAGGTAGGAGGGAGACGGATACGCAGTATTTT	CAWSVGRRETDTQYF
-	TRBD1	TRBV6-6	TRBJ2-7	TGTGCCAGCAGTTACTTAAGGGACAGCTACGAGCAGTACTTC	CASSYLRDSYEQYF